Listed below are T cell receptor beta chains from one sample, sequenced in a study of neoadjuvant anti-PD-1 for oral cavity cancer. Method: immunoSEQ multiplex PCR; TCRdb's copy keeps in-frame clones and lacks some. The sample consists of around 12,000 clones, around three fifths of them appearing once. The input for sequencing was PBMCs, taken before nivolumab (anti-PD-1) treatment. The source of these receptors is a person between 40 and 85 years old with oral cavity squamous cell carcinoma. The conserved cysteine and the conserved F or W are not part of the CDR3 here. Each record gives: J gene, V gene, CDR3 protein.

>TRBJ1-2|TRBV16
ASSQYHYGYT
>TRBJ2-3|TRBV5-4
ASKGPEDTQY
>TRBJ1-1|TRBV19
ASSSQALNTEAF
>TRBJ2-5|TRBV5-1
ASSPGQLQETQY
>TRBJ1-4|TRBV2
ASTLGTNEKLF
>TRBJ2-5|TRBV7-6
ASSPGWKETQY
>TRBJ2-2|TRBV14
ASSQTTGRTGELF
>TRBJ2-7|TRBV6-5
ASSYELRAYEQY
>TRBJ1-2|TRBV7-2
ASSWGQGRDYGYT
>TRBJ1-4|TRBV2
ASSGQAGPNEKLF
>TRBJ2-1|TRBV27
ASMSGSSYNEQF
>TRBJ2-7|TRBV4-1
ASSQEGGAGLAAEQY
>TRBJ2-6|TRBV15
ATSRDQVVLT
>TRBJ2-1|TRBV9
ASSVGSLNEQF
>TRBJ2-1|TRBV4-2
ASSQDLSAGGDEQF
>TRBJ1-1|TRBV6-4
ASADGEHAEAF
>TRBJ1-2|TRBV5-8
ASSPPRGGYT
>TRBJ2-2|TRBV7-9
ASTGSGTGELF
>TRBJ1-3|TRBV2
ASVVGQSVGTIY
>TRBJ2-7|TRBV6-5
ASSSTTGGRGEQY
>TRBJ2-2|TRBV19
ASSIDLWRLGELF
>TRBJ1-2|TRBV29-1
SAPVGGLTNYGYT
>TRBJ2-1|TRBV5-1
ASSLTTLANEQF